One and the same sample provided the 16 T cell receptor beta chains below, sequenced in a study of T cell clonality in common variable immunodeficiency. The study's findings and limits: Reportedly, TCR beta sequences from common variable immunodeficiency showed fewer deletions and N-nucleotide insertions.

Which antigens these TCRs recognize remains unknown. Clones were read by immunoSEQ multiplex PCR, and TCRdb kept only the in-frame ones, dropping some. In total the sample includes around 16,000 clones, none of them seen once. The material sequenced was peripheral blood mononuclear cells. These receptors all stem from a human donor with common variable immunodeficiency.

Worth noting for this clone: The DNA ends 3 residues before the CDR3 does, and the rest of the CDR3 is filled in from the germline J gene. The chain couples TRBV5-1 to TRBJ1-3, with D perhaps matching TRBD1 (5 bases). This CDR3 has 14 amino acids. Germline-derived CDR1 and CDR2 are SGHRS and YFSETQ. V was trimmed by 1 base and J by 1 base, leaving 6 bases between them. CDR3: CASSLRGSGNTIYF. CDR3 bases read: TGCGCCAGCAGCTTGAGGGGTTCTGGAAACACC.

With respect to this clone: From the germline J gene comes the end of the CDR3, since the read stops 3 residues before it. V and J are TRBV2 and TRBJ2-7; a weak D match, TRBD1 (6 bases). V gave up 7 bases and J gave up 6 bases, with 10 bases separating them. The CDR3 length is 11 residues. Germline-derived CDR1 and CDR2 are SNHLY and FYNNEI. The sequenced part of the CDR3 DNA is TGTGCCAGCAAAGAGGGGGTCGAG. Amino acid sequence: CASKEGVE. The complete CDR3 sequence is CASKEGVEQYF.

The part of the CDR3 DNA that was read is TGTGCCTCGGGGGGAAACTCCATACCCTCTGGGGCCAACGTC. This translates into CASGGNSIPSGANV. The complete CDR3 sequence is CASGGNSIPSGANVLTF. V usage is TRBV30 and J usage is TRBJ2-6; 7 bases match TRBD2. The sequence runs out 3 residues before the end of the CDR3; the remainder is reconstructed from the germline J gene. The germline V gene encodes CDR1 GTSNPN and CDR2 SVGIG (reference sequence). The J segment lost 0 bases and the V segment lost 7 bases, leaving 12 bases of the junction unmatched. The CDR3 consists of 17 residues.

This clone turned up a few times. CDR3 region: CASSVDRGVYEQYF. The part of the CDR3 DNA that was read is TGTGCCAGCAGTGTGGACAGGGGAGTCTACGAG. The J gene is TRBJ2-7, the V gene TRBV6-1; 9 nucleotides agree with TRBD1. The read comes to an end 3 residues before the CDR3 does, leaving the germline J gene to fill in the end. The CDR3 loop spans 14 amino acids. Trimming removed 4 bases from V and 3 bases from J; junction bases left unmatched: 4. The germline CDR1 and CDR2 sequences are MNHNS and SASEGT.

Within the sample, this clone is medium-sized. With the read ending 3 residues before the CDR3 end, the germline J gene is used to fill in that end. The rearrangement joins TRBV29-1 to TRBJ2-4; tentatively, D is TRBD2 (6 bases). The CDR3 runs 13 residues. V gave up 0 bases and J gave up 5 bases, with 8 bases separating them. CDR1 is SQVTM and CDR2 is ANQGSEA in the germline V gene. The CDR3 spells CSVEEGGENIQYF. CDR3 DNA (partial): TGCAGCGTTGAAGAAGGAGGGGAAAACATT.

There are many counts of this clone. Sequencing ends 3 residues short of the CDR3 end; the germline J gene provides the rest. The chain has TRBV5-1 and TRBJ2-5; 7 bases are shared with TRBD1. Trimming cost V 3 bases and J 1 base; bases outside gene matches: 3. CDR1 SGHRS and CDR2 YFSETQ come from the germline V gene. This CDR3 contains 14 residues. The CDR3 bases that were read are TGCGCCAGCAGCTCACAGGGGCGCCAAGAGACC. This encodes CASSSQGRQET. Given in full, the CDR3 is CASSSQGRQETQYF.

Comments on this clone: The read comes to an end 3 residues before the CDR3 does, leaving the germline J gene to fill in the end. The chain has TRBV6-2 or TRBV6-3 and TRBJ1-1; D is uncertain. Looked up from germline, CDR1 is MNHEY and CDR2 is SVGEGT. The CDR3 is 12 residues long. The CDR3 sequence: CASSYFNREAFF. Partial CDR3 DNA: TGTGCCAGCAGTTACTTCAACCGGGAA.

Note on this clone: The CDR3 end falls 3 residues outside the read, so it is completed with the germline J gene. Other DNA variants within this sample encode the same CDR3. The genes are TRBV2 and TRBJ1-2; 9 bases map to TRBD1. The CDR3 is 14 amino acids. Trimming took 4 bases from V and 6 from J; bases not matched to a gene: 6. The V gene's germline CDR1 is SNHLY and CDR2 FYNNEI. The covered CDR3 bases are TGTGCCAGCAGTGTCGGACAGGGGCGGGATGGC. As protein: CASSVGQGRDG. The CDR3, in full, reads CASSVGQGRDGYTF.

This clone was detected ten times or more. Incomplete CDR3 DNA: TGTGCCAGCAGCCCCAGCAGGAATTCACCC. Translated: CASSPSRNSP. The CDR3 in full is CASSPSRNSPLHF. The chain is built from TRBV7-2 and TRBJ1-6; D remains ambiguous. The read ends 3 residues before the CDR3 terminus; that terminus is restored from the germline J gene. This CDR3 is built from 13 residues. V lost 5 bases and J lost 7, with 9 bases in between. Germline CDR1 SGHTA, CDR2 FQGNSA.

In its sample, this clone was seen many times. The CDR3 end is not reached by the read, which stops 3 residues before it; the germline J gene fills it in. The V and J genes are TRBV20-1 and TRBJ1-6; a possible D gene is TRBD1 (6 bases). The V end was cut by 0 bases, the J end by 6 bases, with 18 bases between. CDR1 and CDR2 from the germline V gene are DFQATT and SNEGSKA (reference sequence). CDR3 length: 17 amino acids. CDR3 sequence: CSARDRTVERSNSPLHF. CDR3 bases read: TGCAGTGCTAGAGATCGGACAGTTGAGCGATCTAATTCACCC.

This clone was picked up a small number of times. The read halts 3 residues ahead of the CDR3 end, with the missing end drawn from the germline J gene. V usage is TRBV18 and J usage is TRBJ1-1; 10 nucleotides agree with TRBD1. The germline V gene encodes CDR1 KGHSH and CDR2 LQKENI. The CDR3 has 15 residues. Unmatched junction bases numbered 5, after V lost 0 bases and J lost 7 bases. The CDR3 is CASSPPGQGLGEAFF. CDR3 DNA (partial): TGTGCCAGCTCACCACCGGGACAGGGGCTTGGTGAA.

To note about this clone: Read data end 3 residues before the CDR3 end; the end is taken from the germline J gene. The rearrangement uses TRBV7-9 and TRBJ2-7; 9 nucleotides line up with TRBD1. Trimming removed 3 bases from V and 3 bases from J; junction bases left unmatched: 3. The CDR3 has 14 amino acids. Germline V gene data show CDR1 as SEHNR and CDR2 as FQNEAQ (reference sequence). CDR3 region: CASSLGTGFYEQYF. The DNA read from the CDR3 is TGTGCCAGCAGCTTGGGGACAGGGTTCTACGAG.

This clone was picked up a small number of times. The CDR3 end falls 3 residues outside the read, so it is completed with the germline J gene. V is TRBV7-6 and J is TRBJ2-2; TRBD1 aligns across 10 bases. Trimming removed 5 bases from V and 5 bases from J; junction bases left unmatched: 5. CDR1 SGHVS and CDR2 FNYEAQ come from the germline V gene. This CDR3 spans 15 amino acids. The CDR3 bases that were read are TGTGCCAGCAGCCCGACAGGGGGCGCAACCGGGGAG. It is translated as CASSPTGGATGE. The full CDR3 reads CASSPTGGATGELFF.

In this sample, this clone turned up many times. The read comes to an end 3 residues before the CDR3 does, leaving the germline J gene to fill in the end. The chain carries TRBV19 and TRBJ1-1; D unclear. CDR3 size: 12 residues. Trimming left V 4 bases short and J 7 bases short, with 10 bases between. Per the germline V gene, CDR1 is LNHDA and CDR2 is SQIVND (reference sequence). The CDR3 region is CASSNRLFEAFF. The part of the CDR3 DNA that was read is TGTGCCAGTAGTAATCGCCTATTTGAA.

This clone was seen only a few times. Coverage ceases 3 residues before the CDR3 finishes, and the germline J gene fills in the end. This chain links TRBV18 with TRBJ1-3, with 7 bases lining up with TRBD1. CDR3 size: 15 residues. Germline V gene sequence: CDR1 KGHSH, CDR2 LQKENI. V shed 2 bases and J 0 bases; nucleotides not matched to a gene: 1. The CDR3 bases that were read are TGTGCCAGCTCACCAGGACAGGTCTCTGGAAACACC. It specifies CASSPGQVSGNT. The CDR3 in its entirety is CASSPGQVSGNTIYF.

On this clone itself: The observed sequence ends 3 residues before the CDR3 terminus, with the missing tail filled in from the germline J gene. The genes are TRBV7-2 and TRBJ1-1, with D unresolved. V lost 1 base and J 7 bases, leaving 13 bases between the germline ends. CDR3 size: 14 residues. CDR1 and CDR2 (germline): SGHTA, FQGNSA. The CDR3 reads CASSLVSRVGEAFF. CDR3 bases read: TGTGCCAGCAGCTTAGTAAGTAGGGTTGGTGAA.